A selection of T cell receptor beta chains follows, all from one sample in a study of T cell repertoires in cytomegalovirus infection. TCRdb re-called the reads through MiXCR, storing one row per CDR3 protein. Of about 270,000 distinct CDR3 sequences listed, 20% to 25% are singletons. Antigens for these TCRs are unknown. The specimen comprised cultured PBMCs, sampled from culture after CMV antigen stimulation. Receptor source: a human donor in good health (CMV status not recorded). Some clones in this sample may be carry-over from other donors' samples. Both conserved end residues are part of each CDR3. The D gene is left open where the match is weak. Clone size is not always given. Where it is, it says once, few, many or a class for expanded clones.

j_gene: TRBJ2-1
d_gene: .
abundance: few
v_gene: TRBV7-2
CDR3aa: CASTPDGFYNEQFF
CDR3nt: TGTGCCAGCACCCCGGATGGGTTCTACAATGAGCAGTTCTTC

j_gene: TRBJ2-7
d_gene: .
abundance: .
v_gene: TRBV29-1
CDR3aa: CSVMLEGKNEQYF
CDR3nt: TGCAGCGTTATGCTCGAGGGTAAAAACGAGCAGTACTTC

j_gene: TRBJ2-3
d_gene: TRBD2
abundance: .
v_gene: TRBV20-1
CDR3aa: CSAVLQTSFTQYF
CDR3nt: TGCAGTGCCGTATTACAGACTAGCTTTACGCAGTATTTT

j_gene: TRBJ2-2
d_gene: .
abundance: .
v_gene: TRBV7-3
CDR3aa: CASSLGTLTGELFF
CDR3nt: TGTGCCAGCAGCTTAGGGACTCTGACCGGGGAGCTGTTTTTT

j_gene: TRBJ2-1
d_gene: TRBD2
abundance: .
v_gene: TRBV12-3/TRBV12-4
CDR3aa: CASSPRLAVSYNEQFF
CDR3nt: TGTGCCAGCAGTCCAAGACTAGCAGTCTCCTACAATGAGCAGTTCTTC

j_gene: TRBJ2-4
d_gene: .
abundance: many
v_gene: TRBV20-1
CDR3aa: CSARARGKNIQYF
CDR3nt: TGCAGTGCTAGAGCCCGTGGAAAGAACATTCAGTACTTC

j_gene: TRBJ2-1
d_gene: .
abundance: few
v_gene: TRBV20-1
CDR3aa: CSAGSRLDGGHEQFF
CDR3nt: TGCAGTGCGGGGAGCAGACTAGACGGAGGGCATGAGCAGTTCTTC

j_gene: TRBJ2-1
d_gene: .
abundance: many
v_gene: TRBV7-3
CDR3aa: CASSADSGYYNEQFF
CDR3nt: TGTGCCAGCAGCGCGGACAGTGGCTATTACAATGAGCAGTTCTTC

j_gene: TRBJ2-5
d_gene: TRBD2
abundance: .
v_gene: TRBV7-2
CDR3aa: CASSYTSGRYAETQYF
CDR3nt: TGTGCCAGCAGCTATACTAGCGGGAGGTACGCGGAGACCCAGTACTTC

j_gene: TRBJ2-1
d_gene: TRBD2
abundance: many
v_gene: TRBV12-3/TRBV12-4
CDR3aa: CASRSSGRAIDEQFF
CDR3nt: TGTGCCAGCAGGTCTAGCGGGAGGGCTATAGATGAGCAGTTCTTC

j_gene: TRBJ2-1
d_gene: TRBD2
abundance: few
v_gene: TRBV10-1
CDR3aa: CASSALAGVGHNEQFF
CDR3nt: TGCGCCAGCAGTGCCCTAGCGGGAGTGGGGCACAATGAGCAGTTCTTC

j_gene: TRBJ2-2
d_gene: TRBD2
abundance: .
v_gene: TRBV6-2/TRBV6-3
CDR3aa: CASSPRTSGRPGELFF
CDR3nt: TGTGCCAGCAGTCCCCGGACTAGCGGCCGACCCGGGGAGCTGTTTTTT

j_gene: TRBJ2-2
d_gene: .
abundance: many
v_gene: TRBV7-2
CDR3aa: CASSFLRNTGELFF
CDR3nt: TGTGCCAGCAGCTTTCTTAGAAACACCGGGGAGCTGTTTTTT

j_gene: TRBJ1-2
d_gene: .
abundance: many
v_gene: TRBV27
CDR3aa: CASRPQGWGGYTF
CDR3nt: TGTGCCAGCAGACCTCAGGGTTGGGGTGGCTACACCTTC

j_gene: TRBJ2-5
d_gene: .
abundance: many
v_gene: TRBV4-3
CDR3aa: CASSQEGTGETQYF
CDR3nt: TGCGCCAGCAGCCAAGAGGGCACTGGGGAGACCCAGTACTTC

j_gene: TRBJ1-4
d_gene: TRBD1
abundance: many
v_gene: TRBV7-2
CDR3aa: CASSSQDRVSWSGEKLFF
CDR3nt: TGTGCCAGCAGCTCTCAAGACAGGGTATCGTGGTCGGGGGAAAAACTGTTTTTT

j_gene: TRBJ2-3
d_gene: TRBD2
abundance: few
v_gene: TRBV20-1
CDR3aa: CSASLLAGGFTDTQYF
CDR3nt: TGCAGTGCTAGCTTACTAGCGGGAGGATTCACAGATACGCAGTATTTT

j_gene: TRBJ2-7
d_gene: .
abundance: .
v_gene: TRBV19
CDR3aa: CASSIRQGSYEQYF
CDR3nt: TGTGCCAGTAGTATTCGCCAGGGATCCTACGAGCAGTACTTC

j_gene: TRBJ1-1
d_gene: .
abundance: few
v_gene: TRBV7-8
CDR3aa: CASSLANIGTRNTEAFF
CDR3nt: TGTGCCAGCAGCTTAGCAAATATCGGGACACGGAACACTGAAGCTTTCTTT

j_gene: TRBJ2-1
d_gene: .
abundance: .
v_gene: TRBV15
CDR3aa: CATSRDLLGSFEQFF
CDR3nt: TGTGCCACCAGCAGAGATTTACTGGGATCGTTTGAGCAGTTCTTC

j_gene: TRBJ2-6
d_gene: TRBD2
abundance: few
v_gene: TRBV6-2/TRBV6-3
CDR3aa: CASTSSRLAGESGANVLTF
CDR3nt: TGTGCCAGCACCAGCTCGCGACTAGCGGGAGAGTCTGGGGCCAACGTCCTGACTTTC

j_gene: TRBJ2-7
d_gene: TRBD1
abundance: .
v_gene: TRBV7-9
CDR3aa: CASSLLGTGVSYEQYF
CDR3nt: TGTGCCAGCAGCTTATTGGGGACAGGGGTGAGCTACGAGCAGTACTTC

j_gene: TRBJ1-3
d_gene: .
abundance: .
v_gene: TRBV11-2
CDR3aa: CASSPPGLGNTIYF
CDR3nt: TGTGCCAGCAGCCCCCCGGGACTCGGAAACACCATATATTTT

j_gene: TRBJ1-1
d_gene: .
abundance: once
v_gene: TRBV6-5
CDR3aa: CASSYSMGASTEAFF
CDR3nt: TGTGCCAGCAGTTACTCGATGGGCGCCTCTACTGAAGCTTTCTTT

j_gene: TRBJ1-1
d_gene: .
abundance: .
v_gene: TRBV6-1
CDR3aa: CASSEWGTEAFF
CDR3nt: TGTGCCAGCAGTGAATGGGGCACTGAAGCTTTCTTT

j_gene: TRBJ2-3
d_gene: .
abundance: many
v_gene: TRBV7-9
CDR3aa: CASSLVQAWDTQYF
CDR3nt: TGTGCCAGCAGCTTAGTTCAGGCATGGGATACGCAGTATTTT

j_gene: TRBJ2-5
d_gene: .
abundance: many
v_gene: TRBV7-2
CDR3aa: CASSARFGGETQYF
CDR3nt: TGTGCCAGCAGCGCCCGTTTTGGGGGGGAGACCCAGTACTTC

j_gene: TRBJ1-5
d_gene: .
abundance: .
v_gene: TRBV27
CDR3aa: CASSFLSAAPHQPQHF
CDR3nt: TGTGCCAGCAGTTTTTTATCAGCGGCTCCCCATCAGCCCCAGCATTTT

j_gene: TRBJ2-1
d_gene: TRBD2
abundance: many
v_gene: TRBV7-6
CDR3aa: CASSEGLAGGHEQFF
CDR3nt: TGTGCCAGCAGTGAAGGACTAGCGGGAGGGCATGAGCAGTTCTTC

j_gene: TRBJ2-7
d_gene: .
abundance: many
v_gene: TRBV7-2
CDR3aa: CASSPPREKQYF
CDR3nt: TGTGCCAGCAGCCCCCCCCGGGAGAAGCAGTACTTC

j_gene: TRBJ2-5
d_gene: TRBD2
abundance: few
v_gene: TRBV2
CDR3aa: CASSVGGAGRETQYF
CDR3nt: TGTGCCAGCAGTGTCGGGGGGGCCGGGCGAGAGACCCAGTACTTC

j_gene: TRBJ2-1
d_gene: TRBD1
abundance: many
v_gene: TRBV10-3
CDR3aa: CAIAWTGAAIGTNEQFF
CDR3nt: TGTGCCATCGCATGGACAGGGGCTGCGATAGGAACCAATGAGCAGTTCTTC

j_gene: TRBJ1-4
d_gene: TRBD1
abundance: .
v_gene: TRBV4-2
CDR3aa: CASSLNWGQGNEKLFF
CDR3nt: TGTGCCAGCAGCCTCAACTGGGGACAGGGGAATGAAAAACTGTTTTTT

j_gene: TRBJ2-7
d_gene: .
abundance: many
v_gene: TRBV7-2
CDR3aa: CASSLARAEPSYEQYF
CDR3nt: TGTGCCAGCAGCTTAGCGCGGGCGGAACCATCCTACGAGCAGTACTTC

j_gene: TRBJ2-5
d_gene: TRBD2
abundance: .
v_gene: TRBV20-1
CDR3aa: CSAYSPGLAGHQETQYF
CDR3nt: TGCAGTGCCTATAGCCCAGGACTAGCGGGACACCAAGAGACCCAGTACTTC

j_gene: TRBJ2-2
d_gene: TRBD2
abundance: few
v_gene: TRBV6-6
CDR3aa: CASSYSPSGGNTGELFF
CDR3nt: TGTGCCAGCAGTTACTCACCTAGCGGGGGGAACACCGGGGAGCTGTTTTTT

j_gene: TRBJ2-1
d_gene: .
abundance: .
v_gene: TRBV7-2
CDR3aa: CASSLRPGGHEQFF
CDR3nt: TGTGCCAGCAGCTTGCGGCCGGGCGGGCATGAGCAGTTCTTC

j_gene: TRBJ2-7
d_gene: .
abundance: many
v_gene: TRBV7-8
CDR3aa: CASSLNDHRPLYEQYF
CDR3nt: TGTGCCAGCAGCTTAAACGACCACCGCCCCCTCTACGAGCAGTACTTC

j_gene: TRBJ1-5
d_gene: .
abundance: .
v_gene: TRBV10-3
CDR3aa: CAISDPSLGDHSNQPQHF
CDR3nt: TGTGCCATCAGTGACCCCTCCCTGGGTGACCATAGCAATCAGCCCCAGCATTTT

j_gene: TRBJ2-2
d_gene: .
abundance: few
v_gene: TRBV12-3/TRBV12-4
CDR3aa: CASRNSGTKSGELFF
CDR3nt: TGTGCCAGCAGAAACTCCGGGACAAAGTCCGGGGAGCTGTTTTTT

j_gene: TRBJ2-7
d_gene: .
abundance: few
v_gene: TRBV4-1
CDR3aa: CASSQGTGERYF
CDR3nt: TGCGCCAGCAGCCAAGGGACCGGGGAGCGGTACTTC

j_gene: TRBJ2-1
d_gene: .
abundance: .
v_gene: TRBV4-3
CDR3aa: CASSQPPSNEQFF
CDR3nt: TGCGCCAGCAGCCAGCCCCCGAGCAATGAGCAGTTCTTC

j_gene: TRBJ2-1
d_gene: .
abundance: many
v_gene: TRBV7-2
CDR3aa: CASSLRSGSYNEQFF
CDR3nt: TGTGCCAGCAGCTTAAGGAGCGGCTCCTACAATGAGCAGTTCTTC

j_gene: TRBJ2-7
d_gene: .
abundance: few
v_gene: TRBV27
CDR3aa: CASSSGLLSSYEQYF
CDR3nt: TGTGCCAGCAGTTCCGGACTCCTGAGCTCCTACGAGCAGTACTTC

j_gene: TRBJ2-1
d_gene: .
abundance: few
v_gene: TRBV6-2/TRBV6-3
CDR3aa: CASSGSNEQFF
CDR3nt: TGTGCCAGCAGCGGTTCGAATGAGCAGTTCTTC

j_gene: TRBJ1-3
d_gene: TRBD1
abundance: many
v_gene: TRBV7-2
CDR3aa: CASSFGQVGNTIYF
CDR3nt: TGTGCCAGCAGCTTCGGACAGGTTGGAAACACCATATATTTT

j_gene: TRBJ2-1
d_gene: TRBD1
abundance: .
v_gene: TRBV19
CDR3aa: CASKGSGGPLGLLYNEQFF
CDR3nt: TGTGCCAGTAAGGGGTCAGGGGGTCCCCTTGGCCTTCTCTACAATGAGCAGTTCTTC

j_gene: TRBJ1-2
d_gene: TRBD1
abundance: .
v_gene: TRBV19
CDR3aa: CASLGQVSDGYTF
CDR3nt: TGTGCCAGCCTGGGACAGGTGTCGGATGGCTACACCTTC

j_gene: TRBJ2-5
d_gene: TRBD2
abundance: many
v_gene: TRBV12-3/TRBV12-4
CDR3aa: CASSRTSGSRETQYF
CDR3nt: TGTGCCAGCAGTCGGACTAGCGGGAGCAGGGAGACCCAGTACTTC

j_gene: TRBJ2-1
d_gene: .
abundance: .
v_gene: TRBV7-6
CDR3aa: CASSLVALDYYEQFF
CDR3nt: TGTGCCAGCAGCTTAGTCGCGTTGGACTATTATGAGCAGTTCTTC

j_gene: TRBJ2-1
d_gene: TRBD2
abundance: .
v_gene: TRBV28
CDR3aa: CASSRRLAGSNEQFF
CDR3nt: TGTGCCAGCAGTCGAAGACTAGCGGGTAGCAATGAGCAGTTCTTC

j_gene: TRBJ2-7
d_gene: .
abundance: few
v_gene: TRBV2
CDR3aa: CASSESDYEQYF
CDR3nt: TGTGCCAGCAGTGAGTCAGACTACGAGCAGTACTTC

j_gene: TRBJ2-1
d_gene: .
abundance: few
v_gene: TRBV2
CDR3aa: CASRQYVEQFF
CDR3nt: TGTGCCAGTAGACAGTACGTTGAGCAGTTCTTC

j_gene: TRBJ1-5
d_gene: .
abundance: many
v_gene: TRBV7-2
CDR3aa: CASGLRGNQPQHF
CDR3nt: TGTGCCAGCGGGCTTAGGGGCAATCAGCCCCAGCATTTT

j_gene: TRBJ1-5
d_gene: .
abundance: .
v_gene: TRBV7-2
CDR3aa: CASSLRWTGGNQPQHF
CDR3nt: TGTGCCAGCAGCTTACGGTGGACTGGTGGAAATCAGCCCCAGCATTTT